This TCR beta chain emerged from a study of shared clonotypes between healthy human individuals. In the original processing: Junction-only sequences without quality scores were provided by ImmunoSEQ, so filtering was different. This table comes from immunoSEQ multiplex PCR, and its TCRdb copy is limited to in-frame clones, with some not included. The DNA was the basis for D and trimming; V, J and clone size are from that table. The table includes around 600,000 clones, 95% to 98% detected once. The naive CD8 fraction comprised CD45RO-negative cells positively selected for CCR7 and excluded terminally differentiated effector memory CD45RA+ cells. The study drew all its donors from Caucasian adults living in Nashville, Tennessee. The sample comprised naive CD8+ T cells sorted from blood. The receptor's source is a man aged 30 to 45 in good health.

The CDR3 reads CASSQTAWDSGDIYEQYF. CDR3 nucleotide sequence: TGCGCCAGCAGCCAAACCGCTTGGGATTCAGGGGATATTTACGAGCAGTACTTC. V usage is TRBV4-1 and J usage is TRBJ2-7; a possible D gene is TRBD1 (6 bases). The length of the CDR3 is 18 residues. The germline V gene encodes CDR1 MGHRA and CDR2 YSYEKL. Trimming took off 2 bases at V and 4 bases at J, with 24 bases between the two ends.